Listed below are T cell receptor beta chains from one sample, sequenced in a study of blood T cell repertoires in COVID-19. Data came from immunoSEQ multiplex PCR; TCRdb stores just in-frame clones and leaves some out. The sample contains some 200,000 clones, nearly 80% of which appear only once. Sequenced: peripheral blood. The receptor source for this set is a woman in her seventies with acute or convalescent COVID-19. The CDR3 runs from the conserved cysteine through the conserved F or W. A D gene is named only where the DNA matches it firmly. Only some rows state a clone size, as once, few, many or a class for expanded clones.

clone_size	j_call	v_call	d_call	cdr3_nt	cdr3_aa
.	TRBJ1-1	TRBV28	TRBD1	TGTGCCAGCAGCCCTCCCAGGACAGGTGGGGTCACTGAAGCTTTCTTT	CASSPPRTGGVTEAFF
.	TRBJ2-1	TRBV7-9	TRBD2	TGTGCCAGCTGTCTAGCGGGAGTGGACAATGAGCAGTTCTTC	CASCLAGVDNEQFF
.	TRBJ2-1	TRBV2	.	TGTGCCAGCAGTGAAATAAGGTCCCCAGGGCGCGATGAGCAGTTCTTC	CASSEIRSPGRDEQFF
.	TRBJ1-2	TRBV29-1	.	TGCAGCGTTGACATTAGGGGGGGCCGTGGCTACACCTTC	CSVDIRGGRGYTF
.	TRBJ2-2	TRBV24-1	.	TGTGCCACCAGTGCACAGGGATGGGCCGGGGAGCTGTTTTTT	CATSAQGWAGELFF
.	TRBJ1-5	TRBV4-2	.	TGTGCCAGCAGCCAAGACAGTGGGCCCCAGCATTTT	CASSQDSGPQHF
many	TRBJ2-2	TRBV5-1	TRBD1	TGCGCCAGCAGCTCGGGACAGGGGGACCCCGGGGAGCTGTTTTTT	CASSSGQGDPGELFF
few	TRBJ1-3	TRBV7-2	.	TGTGCCAGCAGCTTCTCTCGAGACACCATATATTTT	CASSFSRDTIYF
.	TRBJ2-2	TRBV2	TRBD2	TGTGCCAGTCAGCGGACTAGCGGGGCCACCGGGGAGCTGTTTTTT	CASQRTSGATGELFF
once	TRBJ2-1	TRBV7-9	.	TGTGCCAGCAGCTCGACAGAGACCTACAATGAGCAGTTCTTC	CASSSTETYNEQFF
.	TRBJ1-4	TRBV28	.	TGTGCCAGCACCCATAATGAAAAACTGTTTTTT	CASTHNEKLFF
.	TRBJ2-3	TRBV18	TRBD2	TGTGCCAGCTCACCAATGACTAGCGGAATCACAGATACGCAGTATTTT	CASSPMTSGITDTQYF
.	TRBJ1-1	TRBV2	TRBD1	TGTGCCAGCAGTCGGGACAGGGGAAGAGGGGCTGAAGCTTTCTTT	CASSRDRGRGAEAFF
.	TRBJ1-1	TRBV6-5	.	TGTGCCACCTGGGAGGTGAACACTGAAGCTTTCTTT	CATWEVNTEAFF
once	TRBJ2-2	TRBV5-4	TRBD2	TGTGCCAGCAGCTTGGCCCGTGGGCTAGCGGGAGGACGCACCGGGGAGCTGTTTTTT	CASSLARGLAGGRTGELFF
.	TRBJ2-7	TRBV7-2	TRBD2	TGTGCCAGCAGCTTAGGGCCCTTAGCGGGGGGCTACGAGCAGTACTTC	CASSLGPLAGGYEQYF
.	TRBJ2-1	TRBV6-5	TRBD1	TGTGCCAGCACCGGGGGACAGGGCGCCTACAATGAGCAGTTCTTC	CASTGGQGAYNEQFF
.	TRBJ1-2	TRBV13	TRBD1	TGTGCCAGCAGCTTCTCGGGTCAGGGGGCGAGTGGCTACACCTTC	CASSFSGQGASGYTF
.	TRBJ2-3	TRBV4-1	.	TGCGCCAGCAGCCAAGTCAACTTGGTTAGCACAGATACGCAGTATTTT	CASSQVNLVSTDTQYF
.	TRBJ2-3	TRBV6-6	.	TGTGCCAGCAGTCCCCTGGGAGGTTTCCCTAGCACAGATACGCAGTATTTT	CASSPLGGFPSTDTQYF
.	TRBJ2-3	TRBV7-9	TRBD1	TGTGCCAGCAGCTTCGGACAGGGAGATGCAGATACGCAGTATTTT	CASSFGQGDADTQYF
few	TRBJ1-5	TRBV24-1	TRBD1	TGTGCCACCAGTGATACCGGGACAGGTCAGCCCCAGCATTTT	CATSDTGTGQPQHF
.	TRBJ2-5	TRBV5-1	.	TGCGCCAGCAGCTTGGTCGCAGCGGACCAAGAGACCCAGTACTTC	CASSLVAADQETQYF
few	TRBJ2-1	TRBV6-6	.	TGTGCCAGCACCTCCGGAGGGTTCAATGAGCAGTTCTTC	CASTSGGFNEQFF
once	TRBJ2-1	TRBV4-1	.	TGCGCCAGCAGCGACTCCCTAGCGTCCCGAGACAATGAGCAGTTCTTC	CASSDSLASRDNEQFF
.	TRBJ2-7	TRBV19	TRBD2	TGTGCCAGTAGTATAGTGGCGGGAGGGCCATTGGACGAGCAGTACTTC	CASSIVAGGPLDEQYF
.	TRBJ2-7	TRBV7-2	.	TGTGCCAGCAGCTTTTTCCAGGGGAGCTCCTACGAGCAGTACTTC	CASSFFQGSSYEQYF
.	TRBJ1-1	TRBV27	.	TGTGCCAGCAGTTTATCGATGACAGGAATGAACACTGAAGCTTTCTTT	CASSLSMTGMNTEAFF
.	TRBJ1-1	TRBV27	.	TGTGCCAGCAGACTTCCAGGTGGCACTGAAGCTTTCTTT	CASRLPGGTEAFF
.	TRBJ2-7	TRBV29-1	.	TGCAGCGCCCGGGACATCCACGAGCAGTACTTC	CSARDIHEQYF
.	TRBJ2-7	TRBV11-1	.	TGTGCCAGCAGCTTAGGGCCAGCCTACGAGCAGTACTTC	CASSLGPAYEQYF
.	TRBJ1-2	TRBV29-1	TRBD1	TGCAGCGTGGGGGGACAGGGCGGTGGCTACACCTTC	CSVGGQGGGYTF
.	TRBJ2-5	TRBV6-6	TRBD1	TGTGCCAGCAGTTACTCGGGGACAGGGAAAGAGACCCAGTACTTC	CASSYSGTGKETQYF
.	TRBJ2-1	TRBV3-1/TRBV3-2	TRBD1	TGTGCCAGCAGCCAAGATCTCAGGGGGCTATTTCCCTACAATGAGCAGTTCTTC	CASSQDLRGLFPYNEQFF
.	TRBJ2-7	TRBV4-1	TRBD1	TGCGCCAGCAGCCCCCAACCGACAGGGACAGACTCCTACGAGCAGTACTTC	CASSPQPTGTDSYEQYF
.	TRBJ2-7	TRBV19	TRBD1	TGTGCCAGTAGTACCGGGACAGGGACCGAGCAGTACTTC	CASSTGTGTEQYF
.	TRBJ2-7	TRBV7-2	TRBD2	TGTGCCAGCAGCTTAGCTGGACTAGCCACCTACGAGCAGTACTTC	CASSLAGLATYEQYF
.	TRBJ2-1	TRBV5-3	TRBD2	TGTGCCAGAAGCTTGGGACTAGCGGGAGGTTTAATAGAAAAGCAGTTCTTC	CARSLGLAGGLIEKQFF
once	TRBJ1-6	TRBV9	TRBD1	TGTGCCAGCAGCGCTAGGACAGGGAATTCACCCCTCCACTTT	CASSARTGNSPLHF
.	TRBJ1-2	TRBV2	.	TGTGCCAGCCGGGAACAGGGTGGATCCTATGGCTACACCTTC	CASREQGGSYGYTF
once	TRBJ2-2	TRBV3-1/TRBV3-2	.	TGTGCCAGCAGCTACGGGGACACCGGGGAGCTGTTTTTT	CASSYGDTGELFF
.	TRBJ2-5	TRBV6-5	TRBD2	TGTGCCGCCGCGGGAGGGCCCCGGGAGACCCAGTACTTC	CAAAGGPRETQYF
once	TRBJ2-5	TRBV2	.	TGTGCCAGCAGACGGTCTAGCAGTGAGACCCAGTACTTC	CASRRSSSETQYF
.	TRBJ2-7	TRBV18	.	TGTGCCAGCTCACCAGTGTTGTTGGGGGACTCGCGGGAGCAGTACTTC	CASSPVLLGDSREQYF
.	TRBJ2-2	TRBV2	TRBD1	TGTGCCAGCACCCCGGGACAGGGCGATTTACAGAACACCGGGGAGCTGTTTTTT	CASTPGQGDLQNTGELFF